The T cell receptor beta chain under discussion was sequenced for a study of CD4 and CD8 cells across lung adenocarcinoma regions (dated by TCRdb to 2016 to 2019). At the level of the whole study: Intratumor heterogeneity of the T cell receptor repertoire was examined by comparing tumor centers with tumor margins.

Donors were patients with localized lung adenocarcinoma, a subtype of non-small cell lung cancer. Samples were obtained from the margins of localized lung adenocarcinomas. For TCR repertoire analysis, CD4+ T cells taken from tumor tissue were profiled apart from CD8+ T cells. Spanning cysteine to phenylalanine, the CDR3 consists of 13 amino acids. Only CDR3 DNA remains: 39 bases, in frame from the first base. The germline V gene (reference sequence) specifies MNHEY as CDR1 and SMNVEV as CDR2. This clonotype was counted between two and nine times. Its recognized antigen is unknown. Base qualities are missing; no much larger clone stands one base away. Library prep was done by PCR. TCRdb shows the sequencer as HiSeq X Ten. TCRdb applied fastp at Q25 and MiXCR to the public reads, then kept only in-frame beta chains. Identical CDR3 proteins give one entry, which carries the most common genes and DNA. The sample contains thousands of distinct CDR3 sequences, over 45% of them found a single time. In total, the top ten clones hold around 16% of the sample.

The chain uses TRBV27 and TRBJ2-1; possibly the D gene is TRBD2, per 5 matching bases. The J call is uncertain, as TRBJ2-7 better fits the DNA end. Sequenced sample: CD4+ T cells from the margin of a lung tumor. This sample's cell subset or site label indicates: tumor margin region. This sequence was found in a female donor with lung adenocarcinoma. The CD4 and CD8 labels of this study may be unreliable. The DNA sequence reads TGTGCCAGCAGCTCCCAAAGCGGCTACGAGCAGTACTTC. Its product reads: CASSSQSGYEQYF.